This is a list of T cell receptor beta chains from one sample in a study of blood T cell repertoires in COVID-19. Data came from immunoSEQ multiplex PCR; TCRdb stores just in-frame clones and leaves some out. The table includes a few hundred thousand clones, approximately 81% detected once. The material sequenced was peripheral blood. The receptors here all came from a woman aged 18 to 35 with acute or convalescent COVID-19. The CDR3 runs from the conserved cysteine through the conserved F or W. Each record gives: D gene, J gene, V gene, clone size, CDR3 protein, CDR3 DNA. D genes are given only for firm matches. Clone sizes are given selectively: once, few, many, or a class where the clone is expanded.

>-|TRBJ1-5|TRBV2|-
CASSARVGATPNQPQHF
TGTGCCAGCAGCGCTAGGGTGGGGGCAACCCCAAATCAGCCCCAGCATTTT
>-|TRBJ2-7|TRBV11-3|-
CASSFGAGALYEQYF
TGTGCCAGCAGCTTCGGGGCAGGGGCCCTCTACGAGCAGTACTTC
>-|TRBJ2-7|TRBV4-1|once
CASSQDREYEQYF
TGCGCCAGCAGCCAAGATAGGGAGTACGAGCAGTACTTC
>-|TRBJ1-6|TRBV6-5|-
CASGGGLGSPLHF
TGTGCCAGTGGGGGGGGGCTCGGTTCACCCCTCCACTTT
>TRBD1|TRBJ1-2|TRBV15|-
CATSRDQGDFYGYTF
TGTGCCACCAGCAGAGATCAGGGGGATTTCTATGGCTACACCTTC
>TRBD2|TRBJ2-1|TRBV6-1|-
CASSEAPGLTYNEQFF
TGTGCCAGCAGTGAAGCCCCGGGACTAACTTACAATGAGCAGTTCTTC
>-|TRBJ2-2|TRBV27|-
CASSLSDSLFANTGELFF
TGTGCCAGCAGTTTATCGGACAGCCTCTTCGCTAACACCGGGGAGCTGTTTTTT
>TRBD1|TRBJ2-7|TRBV27|-
CASSSTGGPSYEQYF
TGTGCCAGCAGTTCCACAGGGGGTCCTTCCTACGAGCAGTACTTC
>-|TRBJ1-2|TRBV12-3/TRBV12-4|-
CASSFLDSYGYTF
TGTGCCAGCAGTTTCCTGGACAGCTATGGCTACACCTTC
>TRBD2|TRBJ2-7|TRBV5-1|once
CASSPSGRSSYEQYF
TGCGCCAGCAGCCCTAGCGGGAGAAGCTCCTACGAGCAGTACTTC
>TRBD1|TRBJ2-2|TRBV27|-
CASRWDREDTGELFF
TGTGCCAGCAGATGGGACAGGGAGGACACCGGGGAGCTGTTTTTT
>TRBD2|TRBJ2-3|TRBV3-1/TRBV3-2|-
CASSAGTTTQYF
TGTGCCAGCAGCGCCGGGACTACAACGCAGTATTTT
>TRBD1|TRBJ2-5|TRBV9|-
CASSPVGTGPYQETQYF
TGTGCCAGCAGTCCCGTTGGGACAGGACCCTACCAAGAGACCCAGTACTTC
>-|TRBJ2-1|TRBV24-1|-
CATSDSIASSYNEQFF
TGTGCCACCAGTGATTCCATAGCGAGCTCCTACAATGAGCAGTTCTTC
>-|TRBJ1-6|TRBV19|many
CASKGTGDYNSPLHF
TGTGCCAGTAAGGGAACAGGAGACTATAATTCACCCCTCCACTTT
>TRBD1|TRBJ2-1|TRBV5-1|-
CASSPGQGNEQFF
TGCGCCAGCAGCCCGGGACAGGGGAATGAGCAGTTCTTC
>-|TRBJ1-4|TRBV3-1/TRBV3-2|-
CASSYRGRGRNEKLFF
TGTGCCAGCAGCTATAGAGGGCGGGGGAGGAATGAAAAACTGTTTTTT
>-|TRBJ1-6|TRBV10-3|-
CAISLQGPYDNSPLHF
TGTGCCATCAGCTTACAGGGACCATATGATAATTCACCCCTCCACTTT
>TRBD1|TRBJ1-1|TRBV4-2|-
CASSPYGDRGGTEAFF
TGTGCCAGCAGCCCCTACGGGGACAGGGGTGGAACTGAAGCTTTCTTT
>TRBD2|TRBJ2-7|TRBV27|-
CASSLFGGEYEQYF
TGTGCCAGCAGTTTATTTGGGGGGGAATACGAGCAGTACTTC
>-|TRBJ1-6|TRBV5-1|-
CASSLGRGDYNSPLHF
TGCGCCAGCAGCCTGGGTCGGGGGGATTATAATTCACCCCTCCACTTT
>TRBD2|TRBJ2-4|TRBV4-2|-
CASSQDISGLAGAGAKNIQYF
TGTGCCAGCAGCCAAGATATTTCCGGACTAGCGGGAGCAGGGGCCAAAAACATTCAGTACTTC
>-|TRBJ2-3|TRBV7-3|-
CASSLGASVADTQYF
TGTGCCAGCAGTTTAGGGGCTAGCGTCGCAGATACGCAGTATTTT
>TRBD2|TRBJ2-5|TRBV7-9|-
CAGDSGGAIETQYF
TGTGCCGGAGATAGCGGGGGGGCGATAGAGACCCAGTACTTC
>-|TRBJ2-2|TRBV9|once
CASSVFEGWNTGELFF
TGTGCCAGCAGCGTATTTGAGGGATGGAACACCGGGGAGCTGTTTTTT
>TRBD1|TRBJ2-3|TRBV28|-
CASSLPGTEILGDTQYF
TGTGCCAGCAGCCTTCCAGGGACAGAGATTCTGGGGGATACGCAGTATTTT
>-|TRBJ1-5|TRBV9|-
CASSISQNSNQPQHF
TGTGCCAGCAGTATATCACAGAATAGCAATCAGCCCCAGCATTTT
>-|TRBJ1-5|TRBV5-1|-
CASSLNPGSAQPQHF
TGCGCCAGCAGCTTGAACCCAGGTTCTGCTCAGCCCCAGCATTTT
>-|TRBJ1-2|TRBV12-3/TRBV12-4|-
CASFRAGDGYTF
TGTGCCAGCTTTAGGGCAGGGGATGGCTACACCTTC
>-|TRBJ1-5|TRBV12-5|-
CASGLVTGNQPQHF
TGTGCTAGTGGTTTGGTAACTGGCAATCAGCCCCAGCATTTT
>-|TRBJ1-5|TRBV2|-
CASRTGYSNQPQHF
TGTGCCAGCAGGACAGGCTATAGCAATCAGCCCCAGCATTTT
>-|TRBJ1-1|TRBV6-1|-
CASSEGAALEAFF
TGTGCCAGCAGTGAGGGGGCTGCACTTGAAGCTTTCTTT
>-|TRBJ1-2|TRBV5-5|few
CASSLEGGGAGYTF
TGTGCCAGCAGCTTGGAGGGTGGAGGGGCCGGCTACACCTTC
>TRBD2|TRBJ2-7|TRBV30|-
CAWSVFPSRGAYEQYF
TGTGCCTGGAGTGTATTCCCCTCCCGGGGGGCCTACGAGCAGTACTTC
>TRBD1|TRBJ2-7|TRBV12-5|-
CASGLTGGQGAGYEQYF
TGTGCTAGTGGTTTGACCGGGGGACAGGGGGCAGGGTACGAGCAGTACTTC
>TRBD1|TRBJ1-2|TRBV28|-
CASSGDRGGYGYTF
TGTGCCAGCAGTGGGGACAGGGGGGGGTATGGCTACACCTTC
>TRBD1|TRBJ1-2|TRBV5-6|many
CASSPLTKTGYGYGYTF
TGTGCCAGCAGCCCCCTGACGAAGACAGGGTACGGCTATGGCTACACCTTC
>-|TRBJ2-1|TRBV11-1|-
CASSLGDWQFF
TGTGCCAGCAGCTTAGGTGACTGGCAGTTCTTC
>TRBD1|TRBJ1-5|TRBV30|once
CAWGTGYSNQPQHF
TGTGCCTGGGGGACAGGATATAGCAATCAGCCCCAGCATTTT
>-|TRBJ2-5|TRBV6-5|-
CASSYSWDSEETQYF
TGTGCCAGCAGTTACTCGTGGGACTCCGAAGAGACCCAGTACTTC
>TRBD2|TRBJ2-7|TRBV5-4|-
CASSLGQRGSYEQYF
TGTGCCAGCAGCTTGGGCCAGCGGGGCTCCTACGAGCAGTACTTC
>TRBD1|TRBJ2-7|TRBV6-5|-
CASSYWGGQGVGQYF
TGTGCCAGCAGTTACTGGGGTGGCCAGGGGGTTGGGCAGTACTTC
>-|TRBJ1-1|TRBV27|-
CASSLQGGAEAFF
TGTGCCAGCAGTTTACAGGGTGGGGCTGAAGCTTTCTTT
>-|TRBJ2-1|TRBV30|-
CAWSPGGYNEQFF
TGTGCCTGGAGTCCAGGTGGTTACAATGAGCAGTTCTTC
>-|TRBJ1-6|TRBV5-4|-
CASSLDAGPLHF
TGTGCCAGCAGCTTGGATGCGGGGCCCCTCCACTTT
>-|TRBJ1-2|TRBV9|-
CASSGEQGLNYGYTF
TGTGCCAGCAGCGGAGAACAGGGACTAAACTATGGCTACACCTTC
>-|TRBJ1-1|TRBV11-3|few
CASSLGRGATEAFF
TGTGCCAGCAGCTTAGGGCGGGGGGCCACTGAAGCTTTCTTT
>TRBD1|TRBJ1-4|TRBV4-1|-
CASSQDDRGIEEKLFF
TGCGCCAGCAGCCAAGATGACAGGGGCATTGAGGAAAAACTGTTTTTT
>-|TRBJ2-1|TRBV12-3/TRBV12-4|-
CASRGNNEQFF
TGTGCCAGTCGAGGGAACAATGAGCAGTTCTTC
>-|TRBJ1-5|TRBV6-5|-
CASSYGGRNQPQHF
TGTGCCAGCAGTTACGGAGGTCGCAATCAGCCCCAGCATTTT
>TRBD1|TRBJ1-2|TRBV4-1|-
CASSQDPGGYGYTF
TGCGCCAGCAGCCAAGACCCAGGGGGCTATGGCTACACCTTC
>TRBD2|TRBJ2-3|TRBV4-2|-
CASSQDPRTSGITTQYF
TGTGCCAGCAGCCAAGATCCCCGGACTAGCGGGATTACGACGCAGTATTTT
>-|TRBJ2-3|TRBV6-4|-
CASSDSSGGTDTQYF
TGTGCCAGCAGTGACTCTAGCGGAGGCACAGATACGCAGTATTTT
>-|TRBJ1-2|TRBV6-5|-
CASSYTGGDGYTF
TGTGCCAGCAGTTACACTGGGGGCGACGGCTACACCTTC
>TRBD1|TRBJ2-2|TRBV9|-
CASSRRRDSTGELFF
TGTGCCAGCAGCAGACGCCGGGACAGTACCGGGGAGCTGTTTTTT